One and the same sample provided the 20 T cell receptor beta chains below, sequenced in a study of neoadjuvant anti-PD-1 for oral cavity cancer. Time point in this sample: after neoadjuvant nivolumab, at surgical resection. This table comes from immunoSEQ multiplex PCR, and its TCRdb copy is limited to in-frame clones, with some not included. The sample includes some 31,000 clones, almost 80% of them seen just once. Sequencing used PBMCs, obtained after nivolumab (anti-PD-1) treatment. These receptors were taken from a person aged 40-85 years with oral cavity squamous cell carcinoma.

The chain joins TRBV2 to TRBJ2-1, with TRBD2 matching over 7 bases. J lost 3 bases, V lost 7 bases, and 3 bases had no gene match. Looked up from germline, CDR1 is SNHLY and CDR2 is FYNNEI. The CDR3 runs 13 residues. The CDR3 nucleotides read TGTGCCAGCAAGGCTAGCGGCTACAATGAGCAGTTCTTC. This codes for CASKASGYNEQFF.

This clone occurred once. The CDR3 DNA sequence: TGCGCCAGCAGCTTGGCCGGGTTGCCAGGGGGTTACACAGATACGCAGTATTTT. It is translated as CASSLAGLPGGYTDTQYF. The genes are TRBV5-1 and TRBJ2-3, with 7 nucleotides matching TRBD1. Trimming took 0 bases from V and 2 from J; bases not matched to a gene: 12. The CDR3 contains 18 residues. Germline V gives CDR1 SGHRS, CDR2 YFSETQ.

As to this clone: An end of the junction does not agree with germline; a read error may underlie this. The chain carries TRBV11-2 and TRBJ2-2; 7 positions match TRBD2. Germline CDR1 and CDR2: SGHAT and FQNNGV. CDR3 size: 14 residues. CDR3 in DNA: TGTGCCAGCAGCTTCGGGGGGAACGCCGGGGAGCTGTTTTTT. It is translated as CASSFGGNAGELFF.

The V call is TRBV5-4, the J call TRBJ1-4; perhaps TRBD1 as D (6 bases). Germline CDR1 and CDR2: SGHNT and YYREEE (reference sequence). The length of the CDR3 is 14 residues. Trimming pared 0 bases from V and 3 bases from J, leaving 6 bases between. The CDR3 spells CASSLDRANEKLFF. CDR3 coding DNA: TGTGCCAGCAGCTTGGACAGGGCTAATGAAAAACTGTTTTTT.

This chain links TRBV7-2 with TRBJ2-3; tentatively, D is TRBD2 (6 bases). CDR3 length equals 15 residues. Germline V gene data show CDR1 as SGHTA and CDR2 as FQGNSA. V was clipped by 4 bases and J by 2 bases, with 13 bases between them. The CDR3 DNA follows: TGTGCCAGCAGCTACGGGACTGGAAACACAGATACGCAGTATTTT. Translating it yields CASSYGTGNTDTQYF.

This clone has only one observation. V gene TRBV5-1 combines with J gene TRBJ2-7; the match to TRBD2 covers 9 bases. Germline-derived CDR1 and CDR2 are SGHRS and YFSETQ. V lost 0 bases and J lost 1; bases outside the gene matches: 2. This CDR3 region has 15 residues. In DNA, the CDR3 is TGCGCCAGCAGCTTGGTGCTAGCGGGGTCCTACGAGCAGTACTTC. Residues: CASSLVLAGSYEQYF. The full variable domain, with the rest looked up from reference TRBV5-1 and TRBJ2-7, is KAGVTQTPRYLIKTRGQQVTLSCSPISGHRSVSWYQQTPGQGLQFLFEYFSETQRNKGNFPGRFSGRQFSNSRSEMNVSTLELGDSALYLCASSLVLAGSYEQYFGPGTRLTVT.

The V gene is TRBV27, the J gene TRBJ1-2; D may be TRBD1 (5 bases). This CDR3 is built from 15 residues. Germline V lookup: CDR1 MNHEY, CDR2 SMNVEV (reference sequence). V lost 2 bases and J 3 bases, leaving 13 bases between the germline ends. This CDR3 reads CASSLKGFSDYGYTF. The CDR3 DNA is TGTGCCAGCAGTTTAAAGGGGTTCTCGGACTATGGCTACACCTTC.

The chain couples TRBV6-1 to TRBJ2-5; the match to TRBD2 covers 9 bases. The ends lost 3 bases at V and 0 bases at J; junction bases unmatched: 5. The germline V gene has CDR1 MNHNS and CDR2 SASEGT. The CDR3 extends over 16 amino acids. The CDR3 sequence: CASSDPGGGDQETQYF. In nucleotides, the CDR3 is TGTGCCAGCAGTGACCCGGGCGGGGGGGACCAAGAGACCCAGTACTTC.

A few counts support this clone. This sequence joins TRBV2 and TRBJ1-1; TRBD1 aligns across 7 bases. There are 15 residues in the CDR3. Germline CDR1 SNHLY, CDR2 FYNNEI. The J segment lost 4 bases and the V segment lost 6 bases, leaving 11 bases of the junction unmatched. The CDR3 DNA is TGTGCCAGCAGCCAGATACAGGGGTTGGGCACTGAAGCTTTCTTT. This sequence encodes CASSQIQGLGTEAFF.

The chain employs TRBV9 and TRBJ1-2; weak D call: TRBD1 (5 bases). V was pared by 2 bases and J by 0 bases, with 11 bases between. Germline CDR1 SGDLS, CDR2 YYNGEE. The CDR3 is made up of 15 amino acids. The CDR3 reads CASSVTATSNYGYTF. The DNA for the CDR3 is TGTGCCAGCAGCGTGACAGCAACTTCTAACTATGGCTACACCTTC.

V gene TRBV18 combines with J gene TRBJ1-1, with unresolved D. V dropped 5 bases and J dropped 0 bases, with 7 bases sitting between them. CDR1 and CDR2 (germline): KGHSH, LQKENI. The CDR3 has 13 amino acids. The DNA for the CDR3 is TGTGCCAGCTCAAGGGAAATGAACACTGAAGCTTTCTTT. Its protein product is CASSREMNTEAFF.

This clone was found once. V is TRBV11-3 and J is TRBJ2-1; perhaps TRBD2 as D (5 bases). Between the trimmed V and J ends, which lost 1 base and 8 bases, there was a span of 12 bases. The CDR3 length is 14 residues. Germline V CDR1 and CDR2: SGHNT, YENEEA. The chain's CDR3 is CASSLGGAGYEQFF. CDR3 DNA: TGTGCCAGCAGCTTAGGGGGTGCGGGCTATGAGCAGTTCTTC.

This chain links TRBV9 with TRBJ2-3, with TRBD2 matching over 10 bases. Germline assignment: CDR1 SGDLS and CDR2 YYNGEE. The CDR3 has 16 residues. V lost 1 base, J lost 2 bases, and 4 bases stayed unmatched. The CDR3 protein is CASSVISGGYTDTQYF. CDR3 in DNA: TGTGCCAGCAGCGTAATTAGCGGGGGGTACACAGATACGCAGTATTTT.

This sequence joins TRBV4-1 and TRBJ2-5, with TRBD1 matching 7 bases. Germline values: CDR1 MGHRA, CDR2 YSYEKL. The CDR3 consists of 15 residues. The V gene end was trimmed by 5 bases and the J gene end by 3 bases; junction bases not matched to a gene: 9. CDR3: CASSSQIDREETQYF. CDR3 bases: TGCGCCAGCAGCTCTCAAATCGACAGGGAAGAGACCCAGTACTTC.

V usage is TRBV7-3 and J usage is TRBJ2-5, with no clear D. Germline V gene sequence: CDR1 SGHTA, CDR2 FQGTGA. Trimming pared 3 bases from V and 5 bases from J, leaving 10 bases between. CDR3 length: 13 amino acids. The CDR3 bases are TGTGCCAGCAGCTTGGGGTCCCGCGAGACCCAGTACTTC. This sequence encodes CASSLGSRETQYF.

The chain joins TRBV2 to TRBJ2-6; 8 bases line up with TRBD2. The V gene end was trimmed by 4 bases and the J gene end by 4 bases; junction bases not matched to a gene: 12. The germline CDR1 and CDR2 sequences are SNHLY and FYNNEI. The CDR3 runs to 18 residues. This CDR3 reads CASSGLPAGVLGANVLTF. CDR3 nucleotides: TGTGCCAGCAGTGGGCTCCCAGCGGGGGTCTTAGGGGCCAACGTCCTGACTTTC.

The gene calls are TRBV27 and TRBJ2-2; D uncertain. Trimming took off 6 bases at V and 4 bases at J, with 12 bases between the two ends. This CDR3 spans 14 amino acids. Germline V CDR1 and CDR2: MNHEY, SMNVEV (reference sequence). CDR3 region: CASRGALTTGELFF. CDR3 nucleotides: TGTGCCAGCAGGGGTGCCCTGACCACCGGGGAGCTGTTTTTT.

The V call is TRBV4-1, the J call TRBJ2-7; D perhaps matches TRBD1 (6 bases). V was pared by 1 base and J by 5 bases, with 12 bases between. Germline V gives CDR1 MGHRA, CDR2 YSYEKL. The length of the CDR3 is 14 residues. The CDR3 protein is CASSQGWGPDEQYF. CDR3 sequence (DNA): TGCGCCAGCAGCCAAGGCTGGGGGCCGGACGAGCAGTACTTC.

The chain has TRBV30 and TRBJ1-1; D perhaps matches TRBD1 (5 bases). The CDR3 covers 13 residues. Deletions cut 0 bases from V and 4 bases from J, with 9 bases between. From germline, CDR1 is GTSNPN and CDR2 SVGIG (reference sequence). The CDR3 DNA sequence: TGTGCCTGGAGTGTACAGAGGGGCACTGAAGCTTTCTTT. It encodes CAWSVQRGTEAFF.

The chain recombines TRBV5-4 with TRBJ2-1; TRBD1 matches 8 bases. Losses at the gene ends were 4 bases for V and 5 bases for J; bases not matched to a gene: 11. The CDR3 is made up of 16 amino acids. Germline V CDR1 and CDR2: SGHNT, YYREEE (reference sequence). CDR3 amino acids: CASSDARDRSNNEQFF. The CDR3, as DNA: TGTGCCAGCAGCGACGCCCGGGACAGGAGTAACAATGAGCAGTTCTTC.